A single sample is the source of the 20 T cell receptor beta chains below, sequenced in a study of blood T cell repertoires in COVID-19. This table comes from immunoSEQ multiplex PCR, and its TCRdb copy is limited to in-frame clones, with some not included. The profile covers approximately 280,000 clones, with 70% to 90% appearing a single time and less than 2.5% taken by the ten largest. The sequenced sample was peripheral blood. Receptor source: a woman aged 30 to 39 who had recovered from COVID-19.

This sequence joins TRBV21-1 and TRBJ2-3; TRBD2 is the table's D call, not checked against the DNA. TRBV21-1 is a documented pseudogene. CDR3 length: 13 amino acids. DNA for the CDR3: TGTGCCAGCAAGAAGCGGTTAATCGATACGCAGTATTTT. Translated, it gives CASKKRLIDTQYF.

This clone was seen a handful of times. The chain is built from TRBV7-2 and TRBJ1-1; D might be TRBD1 (5 bases). The CDR3 loop spans 12 amino acids. The V gene lost 3 bases and the J gene lost 11 bases, with 13 bases spanning the gap. The germline V gene encodes CDR1 SGHTA and CDR2 FQGNSA. The CDR3 DNA sequence: TGTGCCAGCAGCTTCCGGGGGATGGAGGCTTTCTTT. It yields the protein CASSFRGMEAFF.

The rearrangement uses TRBV5-4 and TRBJ1-1; D may be TRBD1 (6 bases). Trimming left V 10 bases short and J 4 bases short, with 17 bases between. Germline V gene sequence: CDR1 SGHNT, CDR2 YYREEE (reference sequence). This CDR3 has 13 amino acids. The CDR3 nucleotides are TGTGCCGGACAGACGGGGATAAGCACTGAAGCTTTCTTT. This codes for CAGQTGISTEAFF.

The chain uses TRBV19 and TRBJ2-7; possible D gene TRBD1, 5 bases. In germline, CDR1 is LNHDA, CDR2 SQIVND (reference sequence). Deletions cut 3 bases from V and 4 bases from J, with 10 bases between. This CDR3 is built from 13 residues. CDR3 DNA sequence: TGTGCCAGTAGTATCACGACAGCGTACGAGCAGTACTTC. It codes for CASSITTAYEQYF.

The chain links TRBV11-2 to TRBJ2-7; weak D call: TRBD1 (5 bases). The CDR3 totals 13 residues. V was pared by 4 bases and J by 1 base, with 8 bases between. Germline loops: CDR1 SGHAT, CDR2 FQNNGV. The CDR3 region has the DNA TGTGCCAGCAGCTCACCAGGGTCCTACGAGCAGTACTTC. Translating gives CASSSPGSYEQYF.

The genes are TRBV5-8 and TRBJ2-2; possibly TRBD2 for D (5 bases). Germline values: CDR1 SGHTS, CDR2 YDEGEE. V dropped 10 bases and J dropped 3 bases, with 13 bases sitting between them. The CDR3 contains 13 residues. DNA for the CDR3: TGTGCCGGCGCGGGCCCTCACACCGGGGAGCTGTTTTTT. This translates into CAGAGPHTGELFF.

The J gene is TRBJ1-1, the V gene TRBV5-8; possibly TRBD1 for D (6 bases). CDR3 length: 15 residues. The V and J ends lost 4 bases and 2 bases respectively, with 15 bases between them. Germline CDR1 reads SGHTS; CDR2 reads YDEGEE. DNA for the CDR3: TGTGCCAGCAGCCTGCCCGGGACAATCAACACTGAAGCTTTCTTT. It translates to CASSLPGTINTEAFF.

The rearrangement uses TRBV7-9 and TRBJ1-4; a weak D match, TRBD1 (5 bases). CDR3 length equals 15 residues. Germline loops: CDR1 SEHNR, CDR2 FQNEAQ (reference sequence). Trimming cost V 1 base and J 5 bases, with 11 bases left between them. This CDR3 reads CASSLVRGGNEKLFF. The CDR3 nucleotides are TGTGCCAGCAGCTTAGTCCGGGGGGGAAATGAAAAACTGTTTTTT.

The rearrangement uses TRBV5-4 and TRBJ2-5; D unresolved. The V end lost 1 base, the J end lost 3 bases, and 7 bases lay between the germline ends. The germline gives CDR1 SGHNT, CDR2 YYREEE (reference sequence). This CDR3 contains 13 residues. CDR3 region: CASSLIEEETQYF. For the CDR3, the DNA is TGTGCCAGCAGCTTGATAGAAGAAGAGACCCAGTACTTC. The entire variable domain, with the rest obtained from reference TRBV5-4 and TRBJ2-5, is as follows: ETGVTQSPTHLIKTRGQQVTLRCSSQSGHNTVSWYQQALGQGPQFIFQYYREEENGRGNFPPRFSGLQFPNYSSELNVNALELDDSALYLCASSLIEEETQYFGPGTRLLVL.

The sample holds a few counts of this clone. The gene calls are TRBV27 and TRBJ2-6; D uncertain. The ends were cut back, 0 bases at V and 1 base at J, with 10 bases in the middle. Germline assignment: CDR1 MNHEY and CDR2 SMNVEV (reference sequence). CDR3 length: 17 residues. CDR3 loop: CASSLSFSSSGANVLTF. CDR3 DNA sequence: TGTGCCAGCAGTTTATCGTTCTCCTCTTCTGGGGCCAACGTCCTGACTTTC.

J is TRBJ2-3 and V is TRBV7-6; 10 bases fit TRBD2. V shed 5 bases and J 6 bases; nucleotides not matched to a gene: 8. The length of the CDR3 is 15 residues. The germline V gene has CDR1 SGHVS and CDR2 FNYEAQ. The DNA of the CDR3 is TGTGCCAGCAGCCGGGTAGCGGGGGGTCCGGATACGCAGTATTTT. Protein product: CASSRVAGGPDTQYF.

The chain is built from TRBV28 and TRBJ1-4; maybe TRBD1 (5 bases). This CDR3 region has 12 residues. CDR1 and CDR2 from the germline V gene are MDHEN and SYDVKM. V lost 5 bases and J 6 bases, leaving 7 bases between the germline ends. The CDR3: CASSDSYEKLFF. The CDR3 DNA reads as TGTGCCAGCAGTGACAGTTATGAAAAACTGTTTTTT.

The chain couples TRBV6-5 to TRBJ2-5, with TRBD1 matching 7 bases. Germline CDR1 and CDR2: MNHEY and SVGAGI. V shed 5 bases and J 5 bases; nucleotides not matched to a gene: 8. The CDR3 runs 14 residues. CDR3 in amino acids: CASSTRGQLETQYF. The CDR3 DNA reads TGTGCCAGCAGTACCCGGGGACAGTTGGAGACCCAGTACTTC.

This clone was seen many times. The same CDR3 also results from other DNA sequences found in this sample. The chain is built from TRBV6-2 or TRBV6-3 and TRBJ2-1, with a possible D match to TRBD2 (5 bases). V was shortened by 3 bases and J by 0 bases, with 6 bases between the two germline ends. The CDR3 covers 14 residues. The germline gives CDR1 MNHEY, CDR2 SVGEGT. The chain's CDR3 is CASSYGSSYNEQFF. The CDR3 DNA reads as TGTGCCAGCAGTTATGGGAGCTCCTACAATGAGCAGTTCTTC.

The J gene is TRBJ2-1, the V gene TRBV7-3; 9 bases map to TRBD2. Trimming cost V 4 bases and J 7 bases; bases outside gene matches: 11. This CDR3 is built from 16 residues. In germline, CDR1 is SGHTA, CDR2 FQGTGA. The CDR3 here is CASSSLAGGPRNEQFF. The DNA for the CDR3 is TGTGCCAGCAGCTCTTTGGCGGGAGGGCCGCGTAATGAGCAGTTCTTC.

This CDR3 reads CASSSEGASNEQFF. CDR3 sequence (DNA): TGCGCCAGCAGCTCGGAGGGGGCTTCGAATGAGCAGTTCTTC. The chain joins TRBV5-1 to TRBJ2-1; perhaps TRBD1 as D (7 bases). V dropped 3 bases and J dropped 7 bases, with 14 bases sitting between them. Germline loops: CDR1 SGHRS, CDR2 YFSETQ. The CDR3 sequence is 14 residues long.

This sequence joins TRBV3-1 (or the pseudogene TRBV3-2) and TRBJ1-3, with 9 bases identical to TRBD1. CDR1 and CDR2 from the germline V gene are LGHDT and YNNKEL (reference sequence). Trimming took 4 bases from V and 0 from J; bases not matched to a gene: 4. The length of the CDR3 is 16 residues. The CDR3 region is CASSRDRAFSGNTIYF. The CDR3 DNA reads as TGTGCCAGCAGCCGGGACAGGGCCTTCTCTGGAAACACCATATATTTT.

This chain joins TRBV12-5 and TRBJ2-2; the D gene is possibly TRBD2 (6 bases). Trimming removed 1 base from V and 6 bases from J, with 15 bases in between. CDR1 and CDR2 from the germline V gene are LGHNT and FRNRAP. This CDR3 spans 16 amino acids. CDR3 nucleotide sequence: TGTGCTAGTGGTTTGGGTCTTATCCGGGGGTCCGGGGAGCTGTTTTTT. It yields the protein CASGLGLIRGSGELFF.

The chain carries TRBV10-2 and TRBJ1-4; unclear D gene. Trimming shortened V by 5 bases and J by 3 bases, and 13 bases separated the two germline ends. Germline V gives CDR1 WSHSY, CDR2 SAAADI. The CDR3 has 15 amino acids. The CDR3, as DNA: TGCGCCAGCAGTACACCGGGGAATTCTAATGAAAAACTGTTTTTT. It encodes CASSTPGNSNEKLFF.

The chain is built from TRBV19 and TRBJ2-5; 16 positions agree with TRBD2. CDR3 length: 14 amino acids. Per the germline V gene, CDR1 is LNHDA and CDR2 is SQIVND (reference sequence). Trimming at V came to 11 bases and at J to 2 bases, leaving 2 bases not matched to a gene. The CDR3 sequence: CASGLAGGQETQYF. Here the CDR3 DNA reads TGTGCCTCGGGACTAGCGGGGGGGCAAGAGACCCAGTACTTC.